The 27 T cell receptor beta chains presented below share a single source sample, sequenced in a study of blood T cell repertoires in COVID-19. The repertoire was sequenced with immunoSEQ multiplex PCR; TCRdb's copy has only in-frame clones and lacks some. The repertoire has fewer than 200,000 clones, about 90% of them found once; the top ten carry about 5.3%. Sequencing input: peripheral blood. The receptors were gathered from a young man with COVID-19, enrolled during active disease.

The chain uses TRBV6-6 and TRBJ1-3, with 7 positions matching TRBD1. Germline values: CDR1 MNHNY, CDR2 SVGAGI (reference sequence). J was trimmed by 2 bases and V by 0 bases; bases with no gene match: 1. CDR3 size: 15 residues. CDR3 bases: TGTGCCAGCAGTTACTCGGGGACAGCTGGAAACACCATATATTTT. Translated: CASSYSGTAGNTIYF.

The chain joins TRBV5-1 to TRBJ1-5, with TRBD1 as a possible D gene (6 bases). Germline lookup yields CDR1 SGHRS and CDR2 YFSETQ. The CDR3 is 15 amino acids. The V end lost 2 bases, the J end lost 1 base, and 10 bases lay between the germline ends. CDR3 nucleotide sequence: TGCGCCAGCAGCTTAGCAGGGGCGAGCAATCAGCCCCAGCATTTT. It yields the protein CASSLAGASNQPQHF.

This chain uses TRBV12-5 with TRBJ2-3; 14 bases fit TRBD2. CDR3 length: 18 amino acids. Germline assignment: CDR1 LGHNT and CDR2 FRNRAP. The J segment lost 0 bases and the V segment lost 4 bases, leaving 6 bases of the junction unmatched. This chain's CDR3 is CASGSGTSGGYSTDTQYF. The CDR3 coding sequence is TGTGCTAGTGGTTCAGGGACTAGCGGGGGATATAGCACAGATACGCAGTATTTT.

The rearrangement links TRBV5-4 to TRBJ2-7; D might be TRBD2 (6 bases). The V gene lost 1 base and the J gene lost 6 bases, with 17 bases spanning the gap. This CDR3 region has 15 residues. Germline V gene lookup returns CDR1 SGHNT and CDR2 YYREEE (reference sequence). Here the CDR3 reads CASSLPGSRKPEQYF. The CDR3 DNA is TGTGCCAGCAGCTTGCCCGGGAGCCGGAAGCCCGAGCAGTACTTC.

The rearrangement joins TRBV7-5 to TRBJ1-1; TRBD1, the table's D call, lacks a check against the DNA. TRBV7-5 is deemed a pseudogene. The CDR3 has 18 amino acids. CDR3 protein: CARSSPSPRGTVNTEAFF. The DNA of the CDR3 is TGTGCCAGAAGCTCCCCTTCCCCAAGGGGGACAGTGAACACTGAAGCTTTCTTT.

The J gene is TRBJ1-3, the V gene TRBV3-1 (or the pseudogene TRBV3-2), with 7 bases lining up with TRBD1. The germline CDR1 and CDR2 sequences are LGHDT and YNNKEL (reference sequence). Trimming cost V 1 base and J 0 bases; bases outside gene matches: 9. CDR3 length: 18 amino acids. The CDR3 nucleotides read TGTGCCAGCAGCCAAGTCCCCGATCGACAGGGCTCTGGAAACACCATATATTTT. Translated: CASSQVPDRQGSGNTIYF.

The rearrangement uses TRBV5-1 and TRBJ1-6; TRBD1 aligns across 8 bases. With 0 bases clipped from V and 7 bases from J, the junction kept 15 bases outside the gene matches. This CDR3 contains 19 residues. Germline V gene data show CDR1 as SGHRS and CDR2 as YFSETQ. This CDR3 is CASSLGTGFSLGLNSPLHF. In nucleotides, the CDR3 is TGCGCCAGCAGCTTGGGGACAGGGTTCTCTCTTGGTCTGAATTCACCCCTCCACTTT.

The chain joins TRBV3-1 (or the pseudogene TRBV3-2) to TRBJ1-2, with 7 bases fitting TRBD1. This CDR3 comprises 13 residues. Trimming at V came to 2 bases and at J to 6 bases, leaving 3 bases not matched to a gene. From germline, CDR1 is LGHDT and CDR2 YNNKEL (reference sequence). The CDR3 spells CASSQYDRDGYTF. In DNA form, the CDR3 reads TGTGCCAGCAGCCAATATGACAGGGATGGCTACACCTTC.

This chain uses TRBV18 with TRBJ1-1, with D possibly TRBD1 on 5 matching bases. Trimming stripped 1 base from V and 3 bases from J, with 12 bases between. CDR1 is KGHSH and CDR2 is LQKENI in the germline V gene. The length of the CDR3 is 15 residues. This chain's CDR3 is CASSPRQGVDTEAFF. The CDR3 nucleotides read TGTGCCAGCTCACCACGGCAAGGGGTAGACACTGAAGCTTTCTTT.

J is TRBJ1-5 and V is TRBV6-2 or TRBV6-3, with D possibly being TRBD1 (5 bases). This CDR3 has 14 residues. CDR1 MNHEY and CDR2 SVGEGT come from the germline V gene. V was pared by 3 bases and J by 1 base, with 7 bases between. CDR3 DNA sequence: TGTGCCAGCAGTTATCAGGGAAGCAATCAGCCCCAGCATTTT. This sequence encodes CASSYQGSNQPQHF.

The chain has TRBV19 and TRBJ1-2, with 8 bases that match TRBD1. Germline-derived CDR1 and CDR2 are LNHDA and SQIVND (reference sequence). The trim removed 8 bases at V and 2 bases at J, leaving 10 bases unmatched. This CDR3 contains 15 residues. The chain's CDR3 is CASSHHGQGNYGYTF. The DNA for the CDR3 is TGTGCCAGTTCCCACCACGGACAGGGAAACTATGGCTACACCTTC.

The CDR3 coding sequence is TGTGCCAGCAGCCAAGATTTCGGCAGGGAAGGTAGTGAGCAGTTCTTC. This translates into CASSQDFGREGSEQFF. The rearrangement uses TRBV3-1 (or the pseudogene TRBV3-2) and TRBJ2-1, with D perhaps TRBD1 (5 bases). CDR3 length equals 16 residues. V lost 0 bases and J lost 9, with 18 bases in between. Germline V lookup: CDR1 LGHDT, CDR2 YNNKEL (reference sequence).

V usage is TRBV19 and J usage is TRBJ1-2; TRBD1 aligns across 7 bases. This CDR3 region has 13 residues. Trimming at V came to 5 bases and at J to 8 bases, leaving 8 bases not matched to a gene. Germline V gives CDR1 LNHDA, CDR2 SQIVND (reference sequence). The CDR3 loop is CASSDREAWGYTF. CDR3 nucleotide sequence: TGTGCCAGTAGTGACAGGGAGGCGTGGGGCTACACCTTC.

J is TRBJ2-1 and V is TRBV7-8; 10 bases agree with TRBD1. Losses at the gene ends were 5 bases for V and 5 bases for J; bases not matched to a gene: 6. Per germline, CDR1 SGHVS and CDR2 FQNEAQ. This CDR3 region has 15 residues. The CDR3 loop is CASSPRDRGDNEQFF. The CDR3 nucleotides read TGTGCCAGCAGCCCTCGGGACAGGGGAGACAATGAGCAGTTCTTC.

The rearrangement joins TRBV27 to TRBJ2-1; D call uncertain. Germline V gives CDR1 MNHEY, CDR2 SMNVEV (reference sequence). The V gene lost 4 bases and the J gene lost 4 bases, with 11 bases spanning the gap. The CDR3 extends over 14 amino acids. The CDR3 sequence is CASSSSTPYNEQFF. The CDR3 DNA follows: TGTGCCAGCAGTTCCTCGACTCCTTACAATGAGCAGTTCTTC.

The rearrangement links TRBV5-4 to TRBJ2-1; weak D call: TRBD2 (6 bases). The germline V gene encodes CDR1 SGHNT and CDR2 YYREEE (reference sequence). The ends were cut back, 1 base at V and 2 bases at J, with 13 bases in the middle. This CDR3 region has 16 residues. CDR3 DNA sequence: TGTGCCAGCAGCTTGTCAACGGGAGTCACCTACAATGAGCAGTTCTTC. It translates to CASSLSTGVTYNEQFF.

This clone was picked up one time. This chain links TRBV7-9 with TRBJ2-3; D remains unclear. This CDR3 has 17 residues. V was trimmed by 5 bases and J by 6 bases, leaving 24 bases between them. Germline lookup yields CDR1 SEHNR and CDR2 FQNEAQ (reference sequence). CDR3 bases: TGTGCCAGCAGCCAACCCCTGGGCGCCACATGGGTGGATACGCAGTATTTT. Its translation is CASSQPLGATWVDTQYF.

This chain joins TRBV19 and TRBJ2-7; 9 bases align to TRBD2. With V trimmed by 3 bases and J by 5 bases, 2 bases remained unmatched. CDR3 length: 13 residues. Germline V CDR1 and CDR2: LNHDA, SQIVND (reference sequence). This CDR3 reads CASSMSGRHEQYF. CDR3 in DNA: TGTGCCAGTAGTATGAGCGGGAGGCACGAGCAGTACTTC. The full variable domain, with the rest looked up from reference TRBV19 and TRBJ2-7, is DGGITQSPKYLFRKEGQNVTLSCEQNLNHDAMYWYRQDPGQGLRLIYYSQIVNDFQKGDIAEGYSVSREKKESFPLTVTSAQKNPTAFYLCASSMSGRHEQYFGPGTRLTVT.

The chain has TRBV15 and TRBJ2-7, with 8 bases that match TRBD1. The CDR3 is 15 residues long. The V gene end was trimmed by 3 bases and the J gene end by 0 bases; junction bases not matched to a gene: 4. The germline CDR1 and CDR2 sequences are LNHNV and YYDKDF (reference sequence). CDR3: CATSRDRARSYEQYF. The CDR3 DNA follows: TGTGCCACCAGCAGGGACAGGGCGCGCTCCTACGAGCAGTACTTC.

The CDR3 sequence is CASRYTGWETQYF. CDR3 nucleotide sequence: TGTGCCAGCAGATATACAGGGTGGGAGACCCAGTACTTC. The chain recombines TRBV11-2 with TRBJ2-5; D may be TRBD1 (6 bases). Between the trimmed V and J ends, which lost 6 bases and 5 bases, there was a span of 13 bases. CDR3 size: 13 residues. Germline CDR1 SGHAT, CDR2 FQNNGV.

The rearrangement links TRBV5-6 to TRBJ1-1, with 8 bases aligning to TRBD1. The V segment lost 4 bases and the J segment 1 base; nucleotides outside the gene matches: 3. This CDR3 region has 14 residues. Looked up from germline, CDR1 is SGHDT and CDR2 is YYEEEE. This CDR3 reads CASSTTGGNTEAFF. CDR3 bases: TGTGCCAGCAGCACAACAGGGGGGAACACTGAAGCTTTCTTT.

The J gene is TRBJ2-1, the V gene TRBV9, with D unresolved. Deletions cut 2 bases from V and 9 bases from J, with 12 bases between. CDR3 length equals 13 residues. CDR1 SGDLS and CDR2 YYNGEE come from the germline V gene. The DNA of the CDR3 is TGTGCCAGCAGCGTCTTCAGGCAAGGTGAGCAGTTCTTC. Translated: CASSVFRQGEQFF.

The chain combines TRBV4-3 with TRBJ2-1; D might be TRBD2 (6 bases). Germline V gene sequence: CDR1 LGHNA, CDR2 YSLEER. V was cut by 3 bases and J by 0 bases, with 15 bases left in between. The CDR3 is made up of 17 amino acids. CDR3 amino acids: CASSQGLGQSSYNEQFF. The CDR3, as DNA: TGCGCCAGCAGCCAGGGACTGGGCCAAAGCTCCTACAATGAGCAGTTCTTC.

This rearrangement joins TRBV11-2 to TRBJ2-5, with D perhaps matching TRBD2 (5 bases). The CDR3 runs to 14 residues. V gave up 0 bases and J gave up 4 bases, with 9 bases separating them. Per the germline V gene, CDR1 is SGHAT and CDR2 is FQNNGV. For the CDR3, the DNA is TGTGCCAGCAGCTTAGAGACTGAGGGAGAGACCCAGTACTTC. Its translation is CASSLETEGETQYF.

This chain joins TRBV4-3 and TRBJ2-3, with D perhaps matching TRBD2 (6 bases). V was pared by 2 bases and J by 1 base, with 10 bases between. CDR1 is LGHNA and CDR2 is YSLEER in the germline V gene. This CDR3 has 15 residues. The CDR3 DNA follows: TGCGCCAGCAGCCAATTGGAGGGCGGCACAGATACGCAGTATTTT. Translating gives CASSQLEGGTDTQYF.

J is TRBJ1-5 and V is TRBV7-2, with D perhaps TRBD1 (6 bases). The CDR3 totals 15 residues. The germline V gene has CDR1 SGHTA and CDR2 FQGNSA. V gave up 3 bases and J gave up 3 bases, with 12 bases separating them. The CDR3 loop reads CASSLFGDINQPQHF. In DNA, the CDR3 is TGTGCCAGCAGCTTGTTTGGGGACATCAATCAGCCCCAGCATTTT. Together with reference TRBV7-2 and TRBJ1-5, the CDR3 gives the full variable domain: GAGVSQSPSNKVTEKGKDVELRCDPISGHTALYWYRQSLGQGLEFLIYFQGNSAPDKSGLPSDRFSAERTGGSVSTLTIQRTQQEDSAVYLCASSLFGDINQPQHFGDGTRLSIL.

The V call is TRBV5-1, the J call TRBJ1-5, with 11 nucleotides matching TRBD1. Trimming took 3 bases from V and 2 from J; bases not matched to a gene: 4. Germline CDR1 SGHRS, CDR2 YFSETQ. The CDR3 has 16 residues. The CDR3 protein is CASSSTGQGGNQPQHF. The CDR3 DNA reads as TGCGCCAGCAGCTCGACGGGACAGGGGGGCAATCAGCCCCAGCATTTT.